The entry that follows covers one T cell receptor (beta chain) sequence. This sample was included in a study of blood T cell repertoires in COVID-19. The overall study: Samples representing acute and convalescent COVID-19 were sourced from the United States, Italy and Spain. PBMCs, B-cell-depleted T cells, or T cells provided the cDNA or gDNA that made up the material.

The authors' processing: Amplification with reference gene primers provided the estimates of nucleated cell counts. The assay was immunoSEQ multiplex PCR, and TCRdb's table has in-frame clones only and misses some. D and trimming come from the DNA, and the V and J calls and clone size come from that table. The sample consists of under 100,000 clones, about 87% of them appearing once. This CDR3 is built from 14 residues. Germline V CDR1 and CDR2: SGHTA, FQGNSA. With V trimmed by 3 bases and J by 8 bases, 8 bases remained unmatched. Material: peripheral blood. The chain carries TRBV7-2 and TRBJ1-2; 8 nucleotides agree with TRBD1. This receptor was taken from a human donor in a cohort sampled during active COVID-19. For the CDR3, the DNA is TGTGCCAGCAGCTTGGGGACAGGAGGTATCGGCTACACCTTC. Translation: CASSLGTGGIGYTF.